This is a list of T cell receptor beta chains from one sample in a study of blood T cell repertoires in COVID-19. TCRdb keeps only in-frame clones here, not all; method: immunoSEQ multiplex PCR. This sample has approximately 180,000 clones, with 80% to 90% found just once. Material: peripheral blood. These receptors were taken from a human donor with active or convalescent COVID-19. The donor label of this sample is uncertain. Each CDR3 is given with its conserved first and last residue. D genes are given only for firm matches. Expanded clones are given a class, and other clones once, few, many or no size at all.

TRBD2 | . | TRBJ2-7 | TRBV7-9 | TGTGCCAGCAGCGTGACTAGCGGGACCTACGAGCAGTACTTC | CASSVTSGTYEQYF
TRBD1 | . | TRBJ1-6 | TRBV4-3 | TGCGCCAGCAGCCAAGTCGAGGGGGCGTCTTCACCCCTCCACTTT | CASSQVEGASSPLHF
TRBD1 | . | TRBJ2-5 | TRBV6-5 | TGTGCCAGCTGCCGGGACAGGGTGGAGACCCAGTACTTC | CASCRDRVETQYF
TRBD2 | few | TRBJ2-7 | TRBV6-5 | TGTGCCAGCAGGACTAGCGGGGGAGCATACGAGCAGTACTTC | CASRTSGGAYEQYF
. | . | TRBJ1-1 | TRBV6-5 | TGTGCCAGCAGCGTAGGGGGTTCGAACACTGAAGCTTTCTTT | CASSVGGSNTEAFF
. | . | TRBJ1-2 | TRBV29-1 | TGCAGCGCGGGGATTCCTACCTATAACTATGGCTACACCTTC | CSAGIPTYNYGYTF
. | . | TRBJ2-2 | TRBV11-3 | TGTGCCAGCAGCCCTAGACGGGGTGGTGTATGGGAGGCCGTCCGGGAGCTGTTTTTT | CASSPRRGGVWEAVRELFF
TRBD1 | . | TRBJ1-6 | TRBV28 | TGTGCCAGCAGTTTGTACCCCGGGACAGGGGATTCACCCCTCCACTTT | CASSLYPGTGDSPLHF
. | . | TRBJ1-1 | TRBV2 | TGTGCCAGCAGTGAAGCGATGAGCGGGGGGAACACTGAAGCTTTCTTT | CASSEAMSGGNTEAFF
TRBD1 | . | TRBJ1-5 | TRBV10-3 | TGTGCCATCAGTCCGGGACAGGGAGTAGGAAGCAATCAGCCCCAGCATTTT | CAISPGQGVGSNQPQHF
TRBD2 | . | TRBJ2-1 | TRBV7-3 | TGTGCCAGCAGCTTAATTGGGGGCGGGAGGGCCCTCAATGAGCAGTTCTTC | CASSLIGGGRALNEQFF
TRBD2 | . | TRBJ2-5 | TRBV11-1 | TGTGCCAGCAGCTATAGCGGGAGAGGCGAGACCCAGTACTTC | CASSYSGRGETQYF
. | . | TRBJ2-5 | TRBV7-2 | TGTGCCAGCAGCGAAGAGAGGGTAGGAGAGACCCAGTACTTC | CASSEERVGETQYF
TRBD1 | . | TRBJ2-1 | TRBV5-6 | TGTGCCAGCAGCTTGACAGGGGTTATGATGGATGAGCAGTTCTTC | CASSLTGVMMDEQFF
TRBD1 | . | TRBJ1-4 | TRBV9 | TGTGCCAGCAGCGTAGAGGGGGCAGGGACTAATGAAAAACTGTTTTTT | CASSVEGAGTNEKLFF
TRBD2 | . | TRBJ2-2 | TRBV6-4 | TGTGCCAGCAGCTTGACTAGCGGGGGCGGCACCGGGGAGCTGTTTTTT | CASSLTSGGGTGELFF
. | . | TRBJ1-1 | TRBV6-5 | TGTGCCAGCAAGCTCACACTCGGGGAGACTGAAGCTTTCTTT | CASKLTLGETEAFF
. | . | TRBJ2-3 | TRBV9 | TGTGCCAGCAGCCCCAGTCAGTCCAGCACAGATACGCAGTATTTT | CASSPSQSSTDTQYF
. | . | TRBJ2-7 | TRBV9 | TGTGCCAGCAGTCCTAGTCTACTAGTTCCTGGGGAGCAGTACTTC | CASSPSLLVPGEQYF
. | . | TRBJ2-1 | TRBV9 | TGTGCCAGCAGCGTAGTCACCTCCAGCTACAATGAGCAGTTCTTC | CASSVVTSSYNEQFF
. | . | TRBJ2-2 | TRBV2 | TGTGCCAGCAGTAACAGGGATTTGAGCGGGGAGCTGTTTTTT | CASSNRDLSGELFF
. | once | TRBJ2-6 | TRBV7-9 | TGTGCCAGCAGCTTAGTAGTGAGATCTGGGGCCAACGTCCTGACTTTC | CASSLVVRSGANVLTF
. | . | TRBJ2-3 | TRBV7-2 | TGTGCCAGCAGCCCCAATAGCGGAGCCGGGGGTACGCAGTATTTT | CASSPNSGAGGTQYF
TRBD1 | . | TRBJ2-6 | TRBV13 | TGTGCCAGCAGCACCCGACCCGTAGGACAGGGCTCTGGGGCCAACGTCCTGACTTTC | CASSTRPVGQGSGANVLTF
. | . | TRBJ2-7 | TRBV7-3 | TGTGCCAGCAGCTTAGAGGGTACCTACGAGCAGTACTTC | CASSLEGTYEQYF
. | once | TRBJ1-1 | TRBV29-1 | TGCAGCGCCCGGGGGTCTGAAGCTTTCTTT | CSARGSEAFF
TRBD2 | . | TRBJ2-7 | TRBV27 | TGTGCCAGCAGTAATCCTAGCGGGAGGCCTTCCTACGAGCAGTACTTC | CASSNPSGRPSYEQYF
. | . | TRBJ2-7 | TRBV5-1 | TGCGCCAGCAGCGGGCAGGGTGGCGAGCAGTACTTC | CASSGQGGEQYF
TRBD1 | . | TRBJ1-1 | TRBV5-1 | TGCGCCAGCAGCGACAGGGTAATGGGGACTGAAGCTTTCTTT | CASSDRVMGTEAFF
. | . | TRBJ1-1 | TRBV3-1/TRBV3-2 | TGTGCCAGCAGCCCCAGTCAGGGGACCACTGAAGCTTTCTTT | CASSPSQGTTEAFF
TRBD1 | few | TRBJ2-2 | TRBV7-3 | TGTGCCAGCAGCCCGGGACAGGGGAACACCGGGGAGCTGTTTTTT | CASSPGQGNTGELFF
. | once | TRBJ2-5 | TRBV6-5 | TGTGCCAGCAGTTGGGCAGGGAAGGGGGAGACCCAGTACTTC | CASSWAGKGETQYF
. | . | TRBJ1-2 | TRBV9 | TGTGCCAGCAGCGTAGGCCGGGTAGATGGCTACACCTTC | CASSVGRVDGYTF
. | . | TRBJ2-7 | TRBV30 | TGTGCCTGGAACAGGGAGATCAACGAGCAGTACTTC | CAWNREINEQYF
. | . | TRBJ1-1 | TRBV10-3 | TGTGCCATCAGTGATTTCCCATTGAACACTGAAGCTTTCTTT | CAISDFPLNTEAFF
. | . | TRBJ2-7 | TRBV12-5 | TGTGCTAGTGGTCGTGGGGCCTCCTACGAGCAGTACTTC | CASGRGASYEQYF